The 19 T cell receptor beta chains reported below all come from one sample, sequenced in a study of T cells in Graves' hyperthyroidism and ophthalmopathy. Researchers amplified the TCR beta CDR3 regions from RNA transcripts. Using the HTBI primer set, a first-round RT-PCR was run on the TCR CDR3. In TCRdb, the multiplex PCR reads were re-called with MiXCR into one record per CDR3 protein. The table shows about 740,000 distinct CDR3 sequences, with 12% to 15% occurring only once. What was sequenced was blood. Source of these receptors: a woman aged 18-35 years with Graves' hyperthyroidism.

CDR3 residues: CASSWLQGTETQYF. The CDR3 DNA is TGTGCCAGCAGTTGGCTTCAGGGGACCGAGACGCAGTATTTT. The chain recombines TRBV6-1 with TRBJ2-3; tentative D call: TRBD1 (6 bases). V lost 5 bases and J lost 9, with 18 bases in between. The CDR3 extends over 14 amino acids. CDR1 and CDR2 from the germline V gene are MNHNS and SASEGT.

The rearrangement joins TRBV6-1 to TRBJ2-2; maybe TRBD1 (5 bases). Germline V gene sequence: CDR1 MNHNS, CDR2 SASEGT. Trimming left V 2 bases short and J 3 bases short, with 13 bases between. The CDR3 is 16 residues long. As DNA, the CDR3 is TGTGCCAGCAGTGAATGGTCCATCAGGGACACCGGGGAGCTGTTTTTT. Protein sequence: CASSEWSIRDTGELFF.

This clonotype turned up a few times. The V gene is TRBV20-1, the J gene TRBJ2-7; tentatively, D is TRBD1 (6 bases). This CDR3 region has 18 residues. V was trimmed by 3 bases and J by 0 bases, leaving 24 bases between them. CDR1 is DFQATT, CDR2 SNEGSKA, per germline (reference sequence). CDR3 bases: TGCAGTGCTAGTAACCCGTCCGGAGGACAGCGACTCTCCTACGAGCAGTACTTC. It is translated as CSASNPSGGQRLSYEQYF.

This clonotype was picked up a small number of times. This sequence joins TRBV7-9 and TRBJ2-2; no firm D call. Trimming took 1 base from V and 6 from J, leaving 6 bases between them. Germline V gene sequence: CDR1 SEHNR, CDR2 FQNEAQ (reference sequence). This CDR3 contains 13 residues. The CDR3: CASSLGFAGELFF. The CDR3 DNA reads TGTGCCAGCAGCTTAGGCTTCGCCGGGGAGCTGTTTTTT.

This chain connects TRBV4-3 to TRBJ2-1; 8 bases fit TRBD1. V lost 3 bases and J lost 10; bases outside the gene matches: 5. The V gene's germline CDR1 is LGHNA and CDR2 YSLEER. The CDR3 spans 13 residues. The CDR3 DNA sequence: TGCGCCAGCAGCCAGATGGGGGACAGGGAGCAGTTCTTC. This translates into CASSQMGDREQFF.

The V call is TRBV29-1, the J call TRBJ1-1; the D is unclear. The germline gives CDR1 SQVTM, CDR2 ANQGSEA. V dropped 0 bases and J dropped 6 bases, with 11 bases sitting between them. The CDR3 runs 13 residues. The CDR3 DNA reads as TGCAGCGTTGAAGATTTCGGGGTGCCTGAAGCTTTCTTT. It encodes CSVEDFGVPEAFF.

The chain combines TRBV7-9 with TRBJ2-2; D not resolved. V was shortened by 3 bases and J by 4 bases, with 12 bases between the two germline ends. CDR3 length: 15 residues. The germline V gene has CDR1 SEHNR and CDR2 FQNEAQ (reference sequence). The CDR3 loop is CASSFAGLSTGELFF. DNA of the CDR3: TGTGCCAGCAGCTTTGCAGGCCTAAGCACCGGGGAGCTGTTTTTT.

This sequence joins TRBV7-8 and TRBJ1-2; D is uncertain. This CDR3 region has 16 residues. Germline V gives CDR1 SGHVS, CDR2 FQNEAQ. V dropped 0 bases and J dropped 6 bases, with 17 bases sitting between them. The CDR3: CASSLAPRTTRDGYTF. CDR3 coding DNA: TGTGCCAGCAGCTTAGCCCCCCGGACCACCCGGGATGGCTACACCTTC.

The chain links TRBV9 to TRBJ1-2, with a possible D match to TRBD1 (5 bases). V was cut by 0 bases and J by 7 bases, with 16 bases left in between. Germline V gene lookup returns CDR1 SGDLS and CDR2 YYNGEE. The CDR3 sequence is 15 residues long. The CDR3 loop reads CASSVDPQQRGGYTF. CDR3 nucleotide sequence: TGTGCCAGCAGCGTAGATCCCCAGCAAAGGGGTGGCTACACCTTC.

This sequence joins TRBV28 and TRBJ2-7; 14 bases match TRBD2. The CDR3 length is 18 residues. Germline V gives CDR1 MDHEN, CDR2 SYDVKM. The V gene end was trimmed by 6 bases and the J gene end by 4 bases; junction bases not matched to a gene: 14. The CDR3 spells CASRSGLAGANPMYEQYF. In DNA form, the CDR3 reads TGTGCCAGCAGATCGGGACTAGCGGGAGCCAACCCCATGTACGAGCAGTACTTC.

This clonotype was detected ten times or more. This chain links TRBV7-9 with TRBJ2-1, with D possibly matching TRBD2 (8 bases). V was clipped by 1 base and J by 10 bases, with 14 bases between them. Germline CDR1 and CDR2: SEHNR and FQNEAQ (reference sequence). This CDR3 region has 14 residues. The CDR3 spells CASSLEPGGGEQFF. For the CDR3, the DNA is TGTGCCAGCAGCTTAGAACCGGGAGGGGGCGAGCAGTTCTTC. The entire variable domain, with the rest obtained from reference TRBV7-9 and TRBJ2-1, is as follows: DTGVSQNPRHKITKRGQNVTFRCDPISEHNRLYWYRQTLGQGPEFLTYFQNEAQLEKSRLLSDRFSAERPKGSFSTLEIQRTEQGDSAMYLCASSLEPGGGEQFFGPGTRLTVL.

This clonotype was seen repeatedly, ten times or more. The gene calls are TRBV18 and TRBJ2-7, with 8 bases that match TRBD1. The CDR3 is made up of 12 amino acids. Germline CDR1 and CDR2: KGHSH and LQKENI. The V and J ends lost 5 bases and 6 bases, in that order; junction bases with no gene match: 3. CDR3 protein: CASSGTGGEQYF. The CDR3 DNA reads TGTGCCAGCTCAGGTACAGGGGGCGAGCAGTACTTC.

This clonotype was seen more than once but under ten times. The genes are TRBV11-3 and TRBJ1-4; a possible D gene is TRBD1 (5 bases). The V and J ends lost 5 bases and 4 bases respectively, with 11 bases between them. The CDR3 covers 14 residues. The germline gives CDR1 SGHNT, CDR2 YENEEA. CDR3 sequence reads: CASSEGGVNEKLFF. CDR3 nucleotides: TGTGCCAGCAGCGAGGGAGGGGTTAATGAAAAACTGTTTTTT.

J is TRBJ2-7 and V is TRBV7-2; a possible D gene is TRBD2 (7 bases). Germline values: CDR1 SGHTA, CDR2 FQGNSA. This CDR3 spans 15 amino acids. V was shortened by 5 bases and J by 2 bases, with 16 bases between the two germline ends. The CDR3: CASSRAGAGPYEQYF. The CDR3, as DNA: TGTGCCAGCAGCCGCGCGGGGGCGGGGCCCTACGAGCAGTACTTC.

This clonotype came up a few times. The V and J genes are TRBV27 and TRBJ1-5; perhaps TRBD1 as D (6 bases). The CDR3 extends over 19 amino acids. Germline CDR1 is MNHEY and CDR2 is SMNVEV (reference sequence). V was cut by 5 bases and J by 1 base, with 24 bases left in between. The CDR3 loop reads CASSPLGGPAGASNQPQHF. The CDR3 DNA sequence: TGTGCCAGCAGTCCGCTGGGGGGACCAGCAGGGGCGAGCAATCAGCCCCAGCATTTT.

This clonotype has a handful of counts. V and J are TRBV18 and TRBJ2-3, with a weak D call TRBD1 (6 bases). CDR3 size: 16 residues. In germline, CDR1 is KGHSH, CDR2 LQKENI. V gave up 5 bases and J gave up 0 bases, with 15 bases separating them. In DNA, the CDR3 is TGTGCCAGCTCATTCGGACAGATCCCTAGCACAGATACGCAGTATTTT. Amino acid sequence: CASSFGQIPSTDTQYF.

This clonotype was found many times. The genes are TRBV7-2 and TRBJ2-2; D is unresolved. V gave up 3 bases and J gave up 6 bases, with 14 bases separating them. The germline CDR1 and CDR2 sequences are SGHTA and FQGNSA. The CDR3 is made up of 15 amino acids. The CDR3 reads CASSFLVSGSGELFF. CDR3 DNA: TGTGCCAGCAGCTTCTTGGTGTCCGGGTCCGGGGAGCTGTTTTTT.

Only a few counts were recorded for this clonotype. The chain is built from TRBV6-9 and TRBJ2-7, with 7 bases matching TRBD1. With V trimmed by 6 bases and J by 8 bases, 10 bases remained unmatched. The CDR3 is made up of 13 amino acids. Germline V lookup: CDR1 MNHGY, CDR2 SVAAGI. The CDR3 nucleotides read TGTGCCAGCAGCTATAGGGACAGAGAGAAGCAGTACTTC. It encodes CASSYRDREKQYF.

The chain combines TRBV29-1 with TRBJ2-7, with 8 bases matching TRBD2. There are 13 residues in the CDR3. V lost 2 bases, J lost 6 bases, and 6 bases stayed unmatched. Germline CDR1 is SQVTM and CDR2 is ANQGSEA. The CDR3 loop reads CSVELGRASEQYF. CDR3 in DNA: TGCAGCGTTGAACTCGGGAGGGCCAGCGAGCAGTACTTC.